What follows is one T cell receptor beta chain and its context. Antigen specificity is unknown. Using unique molecular identifiers, the investigators prepared the TCRbeta library. MiXCR, applied by TCRdb to the PCR reads, yields one record per CDR3 protein. The sample has approximately 800,000 distinct CDR3 sequences, about 16% seen once. The data belong to a study of T-cell reconstitution after alpha-beta-depleted transplantation in children. Overall study findings and caveats: After transplant, high TCRbeta diversity at day 60 in some patients arose from surviving recipient T cells and thymic progenitors. Where alpha-beta T cells came from about two months after transplant was reportedly several hundred expanded graft clones.

CDR1 and CDR2 from the germline V gene are DFQATT and SNEGSKA (reference sequence). V lost 2 bases, J lost 8 bases, and 10 bases stayed unmatched. This CDR3 is built from 16 residues. The specimen comprised PBMCs, mostly from graft donor cells, sampled 360 days after TCRalphabeta/CD19-depleted stem cell transplant. J is TRBJ1-6 and V is TRBV20-1; the match to TRBD1 covers 9 bases. The sequence derives from a male patient aged 10-17 years who had a stem cell transplant for acute lymphoblastic leukemia, so the T cells may come from the graft donor. This CDR3 reads CSARTPGQGLDSPLHF. CDR3 in DNA: TGCAGTGCTAGAACCCCCGGACAGGGGTTGGATTCACCCCTCCACTTT.